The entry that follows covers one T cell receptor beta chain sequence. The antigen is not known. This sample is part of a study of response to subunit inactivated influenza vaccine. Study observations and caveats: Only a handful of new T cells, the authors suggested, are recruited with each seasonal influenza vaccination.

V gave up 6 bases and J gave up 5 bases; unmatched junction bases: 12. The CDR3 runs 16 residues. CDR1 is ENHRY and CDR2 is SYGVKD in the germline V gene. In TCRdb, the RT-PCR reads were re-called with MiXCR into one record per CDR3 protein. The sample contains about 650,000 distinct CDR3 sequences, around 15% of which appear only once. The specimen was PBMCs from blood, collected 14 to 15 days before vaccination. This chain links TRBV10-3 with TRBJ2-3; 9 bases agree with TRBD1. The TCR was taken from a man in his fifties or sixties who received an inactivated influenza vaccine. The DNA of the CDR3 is TGTGCCATCAGGATGGCGCGGGACAGGGTAGAAGATACGCAGTATTTT. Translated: CAIRMARDRVEDTQYF.